This T cell receptor beta chain was sequenced during a study of beta chain features in type 1 diabetes. Sequenced material consisted of expressed TCRB transcripts (all of the isolated RNA was reverse transcribed). The method was immunoSEQ multiplex PCR; TCRdb's version includes in-frame clones alone and lacks a portion of them. The table has over 120,000 clones, 8% to 13% seen once. This clone was detected only a few times. The source of this sequence is a man between 18 and 35 years old in good health. The specimen was naive CD4+ T cells from blood.

CDR3 DNA: TGTGCCAGTCACCACAGGGAGCTTGGCTACACCTTC. It yields the protein CASHHRELGYTF. The chain recombines TRBV19 with TRBJ1-2; D is possibly TRBD1 (6 bases). V dropped 8 bases and J dropped 7 bases, with 14 bases sitting between them. Germline CDR1 and CDR2: LNHDA and SQIVND (reference sequence). The CDR3 totals 12 residues. Using reference TRBV19 and TRBJ1-2 for the parts outside the CDR3, the full variable domain is DGGITQSPKYLFRKEGQNVTLSCEQNLNHDAMYWYRQDPGQGLRLIYYSQIVNDFQKGDIAEGYSVSREKKESFPLTVTSAQKNPTAFYLCASHHRELGYTFGSGTRLTVV.